The TCR beta chain described here comes from a study of radiotherapy plus CTLA-4 blockade in lung cancer. This clone was detected only once. The CDR3 consists of 16 residues. Germline CDR1 reads MDHEN; CDR2 reads SYDVKM. V lost 1 base, J lost 5 bases, and 17 bases lay in between. Assay used: immunoSEQ multiplex PCR; TCRdb lists only in-frame clones, some missing. The sample yields roughly 88,000 clones, 83% seen once. This material consisted of peripheral blood, taken from a patient treated with radiotherapy plus ipilimumab. The V call is TRBV28, the J call TRBJ1-1; D call uncertain. The clonotype originates from a human donor with non-small cell lung cancer who had stable disease on radiotherapy plus ipilimumab. The CDR3 loop reads CASSLYFASGRTEAFF. Written as DNA, the CDR3 is TGTGCCAGCAGTTTATATTTTGCCTCCGGGCGGACTGAAGCTTTCTTT.